The clone carrying this T cell receptor (beta chain) was seen at least ten times. Its antigen is not identified. TCRdb reanalysed the 5' RACE reads using MiXCR and keeps one entry per CDR3 protein. The table includes 200,000 or so distinct CDR3 sequences, about 17% detected once. This sample was taken from a study of T-cell memory formation after mild COVID-19. Study-wide results and caveats: The finding that pre-infection memory included some responding clones suggested that cross-reactive memory joined.

The specimen was PBMCs or a T cell subset sorted from them (not recorded which). The TCR sequence derives from an adult woman who had mild COVID-19 (a few samples of this study predate the infection). Cell type and time point are not known.

The chain's CDR3 is CATSDPDRGNTDTQYF. The DNA for the CDR3 is TGTGCCACCAGTGACCCTGACAGGGGGAACACAGATACGCAGTATTTT. The V gene is TRBV24-1, the J gene TRBJ2-3; 9 positions agree with TRBD1. The CDR3 runs to 16 residues. In germline, CDR1 is KGHDR, CDR2 SFDVKD. Trimming at V came to 4 bases and at J to 2 bases, leaving 6 bases not matched to a gene.